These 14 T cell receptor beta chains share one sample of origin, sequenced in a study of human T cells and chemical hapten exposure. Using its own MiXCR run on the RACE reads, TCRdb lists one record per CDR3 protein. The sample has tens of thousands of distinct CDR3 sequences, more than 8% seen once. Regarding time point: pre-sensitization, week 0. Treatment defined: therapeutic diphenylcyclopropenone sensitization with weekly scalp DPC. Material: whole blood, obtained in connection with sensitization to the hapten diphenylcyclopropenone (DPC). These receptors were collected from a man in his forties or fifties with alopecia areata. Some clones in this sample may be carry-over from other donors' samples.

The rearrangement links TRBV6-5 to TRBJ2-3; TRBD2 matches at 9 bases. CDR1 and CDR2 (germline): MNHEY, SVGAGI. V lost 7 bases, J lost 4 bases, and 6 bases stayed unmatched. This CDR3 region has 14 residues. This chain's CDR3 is CASNPSGTADTQYF. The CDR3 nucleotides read TGTGCCAGCAACCCTAGCGGGACCGCAGATACGCAGTATTTT.

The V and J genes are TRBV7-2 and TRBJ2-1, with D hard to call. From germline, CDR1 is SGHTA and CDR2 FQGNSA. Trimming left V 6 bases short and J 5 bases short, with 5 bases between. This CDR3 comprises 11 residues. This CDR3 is CASRPNNEQFF. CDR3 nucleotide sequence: TGTGCCAGCAGGCCAAACAATGAGCAGTTCTTC. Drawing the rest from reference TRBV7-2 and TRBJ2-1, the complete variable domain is GAGVSQSPSNKVTEKGKDVELRCDPISGHTALYWYRQSLGQGLEFLIYFQGNSAPDKSGLPSDRFSAERTGGSVSTLTIQRTQQEDSAVYLCASRPNNEQFFGPGTRLTVL.

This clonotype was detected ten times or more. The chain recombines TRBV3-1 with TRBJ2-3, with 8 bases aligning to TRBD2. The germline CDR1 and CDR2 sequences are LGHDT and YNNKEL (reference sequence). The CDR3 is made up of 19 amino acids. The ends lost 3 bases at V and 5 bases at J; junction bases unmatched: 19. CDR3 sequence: CASSHRRDWERELGDTQYF. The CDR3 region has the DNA TGTGCCAGCAGCCATCGGAGAGACTGGGAGCGGGAGCTTGGAGATACGCAGTATTTT.

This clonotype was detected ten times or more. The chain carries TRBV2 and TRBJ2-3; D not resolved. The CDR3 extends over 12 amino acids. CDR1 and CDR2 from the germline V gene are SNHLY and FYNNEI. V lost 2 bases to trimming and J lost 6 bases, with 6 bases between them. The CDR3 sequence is CASSESSDTQYF. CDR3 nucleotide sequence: TGTGCCAGCAGTGAAAGTAGCGATACGCAGTATTTT.

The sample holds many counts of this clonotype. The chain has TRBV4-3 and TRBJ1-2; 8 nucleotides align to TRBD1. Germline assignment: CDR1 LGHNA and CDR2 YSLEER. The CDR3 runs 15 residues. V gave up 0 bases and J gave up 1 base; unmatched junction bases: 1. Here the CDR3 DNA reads TGCGCCAGCAGCCAAGATACAGGGGGTAACTATGGCTACACCTTC. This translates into CASSQDTGGNYGYTF.

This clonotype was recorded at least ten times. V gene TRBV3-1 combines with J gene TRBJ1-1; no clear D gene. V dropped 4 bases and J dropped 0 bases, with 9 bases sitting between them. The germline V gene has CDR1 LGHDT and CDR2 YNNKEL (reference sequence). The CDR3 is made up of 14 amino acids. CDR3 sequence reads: CASSPRTVNTEAFF. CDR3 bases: TGTGCCAGCAGCCCGAGGACGGTGAACACTGAAGCTTTCTTT.

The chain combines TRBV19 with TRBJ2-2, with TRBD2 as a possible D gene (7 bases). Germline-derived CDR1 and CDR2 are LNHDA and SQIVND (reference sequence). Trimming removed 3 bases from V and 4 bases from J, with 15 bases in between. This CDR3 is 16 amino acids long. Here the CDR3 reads CASSIPRGAITGELFF. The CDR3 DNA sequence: TGTGCCAGTAGTATCCCCCGGGGGGCCATCACCGGGGAGCTGTTTTTT.

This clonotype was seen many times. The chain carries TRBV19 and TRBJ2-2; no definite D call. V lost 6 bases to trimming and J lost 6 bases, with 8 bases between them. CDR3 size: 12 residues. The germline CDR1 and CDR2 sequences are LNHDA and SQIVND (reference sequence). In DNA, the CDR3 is TGTGCCAGTAGCCATTTTTCCGGGGAGCTGTTTTTT. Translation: CASSHFSGELFF.

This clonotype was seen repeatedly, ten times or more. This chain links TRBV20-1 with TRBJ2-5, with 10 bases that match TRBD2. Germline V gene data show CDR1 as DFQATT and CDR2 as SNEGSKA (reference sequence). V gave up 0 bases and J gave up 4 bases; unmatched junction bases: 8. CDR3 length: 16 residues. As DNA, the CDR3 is TGCAGTGCTAGAGATCTAACTAGCGGGACCCCAGAGACCCAGTACTTC. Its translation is CSARDLTSGTPETQYF.

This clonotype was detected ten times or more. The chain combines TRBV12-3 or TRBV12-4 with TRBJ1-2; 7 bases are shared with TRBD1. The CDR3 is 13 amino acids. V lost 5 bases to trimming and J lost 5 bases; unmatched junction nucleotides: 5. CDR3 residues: CASSRGQQYGYTF. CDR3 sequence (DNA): TGTGCCAGCAGTCGGGGACAGCAATATGGCTACACCTTC.

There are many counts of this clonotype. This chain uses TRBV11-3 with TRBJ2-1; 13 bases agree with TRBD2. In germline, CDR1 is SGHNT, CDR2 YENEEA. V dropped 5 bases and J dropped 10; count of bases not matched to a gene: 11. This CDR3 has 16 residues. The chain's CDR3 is CASSPLGTSGIGEQFF. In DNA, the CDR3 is TGTGCCAGCAGCCCCTTGGGGACTAGCGGGATAGGGGAGCAGTTCTTC.

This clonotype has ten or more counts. This CDR3 reads CASSRFQIYEQYF. CDR3 sequence (DNA): TGTGCCAGCAGCCGATTTCAGATCTACGAGCAGTACTTC. The chain employs TRBV12-3 or TRBV12-4 and TRBJ2-7; D is unclear. The ends were cut back, 6 bases at V and 3 bases at J, with 12 bases in the middle. The length of the CDR3 is 13 residues.

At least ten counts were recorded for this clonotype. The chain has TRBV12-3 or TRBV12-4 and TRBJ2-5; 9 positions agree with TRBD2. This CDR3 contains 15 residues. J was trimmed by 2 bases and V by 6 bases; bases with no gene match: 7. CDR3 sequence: CASSPPAGGQETQYF. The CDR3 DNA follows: TGTGCCAGCAGCCCCCCTGCGGGAGGGCAAGAGACCCAGTACTTC.

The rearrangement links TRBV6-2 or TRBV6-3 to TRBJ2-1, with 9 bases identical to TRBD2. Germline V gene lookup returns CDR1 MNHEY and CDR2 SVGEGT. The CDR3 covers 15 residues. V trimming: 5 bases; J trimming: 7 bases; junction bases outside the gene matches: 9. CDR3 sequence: CASSTRRLAVNEQFF. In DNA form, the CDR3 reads TGTGCCAGCAGTACCCGAAGACTAGCGGTAAATGAGCAGTTCTTC.